This T cell receptor (beta chain) stems from a study of graft-versus-host responses after intestinal transplantation. Study in general: Uniformly, recipients were administered anti-thymocyte globulin induction with subsequent tacrolimus and steroids for around 3 years.

The V gene lost 4 bases and the J gene lost 0 bases, with 14 bases spanning the gap. From germline, CDR1 is SGHDT and CDR2 YYEEEE. This CDR3 contains 16 residues. The data were produced by immunoSEQ multiplex PCR, yet TCRdb's version contains in-frame clones alone and is incomplete. This table holds tens of thousands of clones, about nine tenths found once. Study findings and constraints: Individuals carrying graft-donor T cell macrochimerism showed high graft-versus-host to host-versus-graft clonal ratios in allografts. Early declines in HvG clones that occurred post-transplant were associated with peak circulating GvH clone levels. The recipient marrow held GvH clones, and some of them showed up first in ileum or blood.

To note about this clone: Its antigen remains unknown.

V and J are TRBV5-6 and TRBJ1-5; weak D call: TRBD1 (6 bases). The specimen was unstimulated CD4+ T cells sorted from spleen or lymph node cells, collected before intestinal transplant. The source is a human donor who received an intestinal transplant. The CDR3 region is CASSRSGGHSNQPQHF. CDR3 coding DNA: TGTGCCAGCAGCCGGTCGGGGGGACATAGCAATCAGCCCCAGCATTTT. The full variable domain, completed using reference TRBV5-6 and TRBJ1-5, is DAGVTQSPTHLIKTRGQQVTLRCSPKSGHDTVSWYQQALGQGPQFIFQYYEEEERQRGNFPDRFSGHQFPNYSSELNVNALLLGDSALYLCASSRSGGHSNQPQHFGDGTRLSIL.